The rows below give T cell receptor beta chains drawn from one sample of a study of blood T cell repertoires in COVID-19. The assay was immunoSEQ multiplex PCR, and TCRdb's table has in-frame clones only and misses some. The data contain about 360,000 clones, roughly 77% of them singletons. The sample was peripheral blood. These receptor sequences come from a human donor with acute or convalescent COVID-19. The donor label of this sample is uncertain. Both conserved end residues are part of each CDR3. A D gene is named only where the DNA matches it firmly. Size is stated for part of the rows, as once, few or many counts, or as a class when the clone is expanded.

TRBV19,NA,14,NA,TRBJ1-5,CASSRGAPYQPQHF,TGTGCCAGTAGTCGGGGGGCCCCTTATCAGCCCCAGCATTTT
TRBV6-1,NA,15,NA,TRBJ2-7,CASSEGLQGSYEQYF,TGTGCCAGCAGTGAAGGCCTCCAGGGGTCCTACGAGCAGTACTTC
TRBV7-8,NA,13,TRBD2,TRBJ2-1,CASSPPGGVGQFF,TGTGCCAGCAGCCCGCCGGGGGGGGTCGGGCAGTTCTTC
TRBV18,NA,13,NA,TRBJ1-5,CASSSDSNQPQHF,TGTGCCAGCTCCTCAGATAGCAATCAGCCCCAGCATTTT
TRBV14,NA,12,NA,TRBJ2-7,CASSQMRYEQYF,TGTGCCAGCAGCCAAATGCGGTACGAGCAGTACTTC
TRBV10-2,once,13,TRBD1,TRBJ1-2,CASSERQGKHSTF,TGCGCCAGCAGTGAGCGACAGGGGAAGCACTCCACCTTC
TRBV18,NA,14,TRBD1,TRBJ1-5,CASSPQTGGQPQHF,TGTGCCAGCTCACCCCAGACAGGGGGCCAGCCCCAGCATTTT
TRBV3-1/TRBV3-2,few,13,NA,TRBJ1-5,CASSRQSNQPQHF,TGTGCCAGCAGCCGACAGAGCAATCAGCCCCAGCATTTT
TRBV28,NA,15,NA,TRBJ1-2,CASSPSLRGGYGYTF,TGTGCCAGCAGTCCGTCCCTCAGGGGCGGTTATGGCTACACCTTC
TRBV19,once,14,NA,TRBJ1-2,CASSIPGGNYGYTF,TGTGCCAGTAGTATACCGGGGGGAAACTATGGCTACACCTTC
TRBV2,once,14,NA,TRBJ2-1,CASSEFSISDEQFF,TGTGCCAGCAGTGAGTTTAGCATAAGCGATGAGCAGTTCTTC
TRBV28,NA,12,NA,TRBJ2-7,CASSLLSYEQYF,TGTGCCAGCAGTTTACTAAGCTACGAGCAGTACTTC
TRBV2,NA,15,TRBD1,TRBJ1-4,CASSPGGTGGEKLFF,TGTGCCAGCAGCCCTGGCGGGACAGGGGGCGAAAAACTGTTTTTT
TRBV18,NA,15,NA,TRBJ1-6,CASSPTPAYNSPLHF,TGTGCCAGCTCACCGACTCCGGCGTATAATTCACCCCTCCACTTT
TRBV7-8,NA,15,TRBD2,TRBJ2-2,CASSPSGAGTGELFF,TGTGCCAGCAGCCCTAGCGGGGCGGGCACCGGGGAGCTGTTTTTT
TRBV6-5,NA,15,NA,TRBJ2-5,CASSTQHGGGNTQYF,TGTGCCAGCAGTACGCAGCATGGGGGAGGTAATACCCAGTACTTC
TRBV3-1/TRBV3-2,NA,14,TRBD1,TRBJ1-1,CASSLGQANTEAFF,TGTGCCAGCAGCCTGGGACAGGCGAACACTGAAGCTTTCTTT
TRBV18,NA,14,TRBD1,TRBJ2-7,CASSKWDRGSEQYF,TGTGCCAGCTCAAAATGGGACAGGGGGAGCGAGCAGTACTTC
TRBV29-1,NA,12,TRBD1,TRBJ2-1,CSVVQGAGEQFF,TGCAGCGTTGTTCAGGGGGCGGGTGAGCAGTTCTTC
TRBV5-1,NA,13,NA,TRBJ1-2,CASSFRRDYGYTF,TGCGCCAGCAGCTTTCGGAGGGACTATGGCTACACCTTC
TRBV6-1,NA,15,NA,TRBJ1-6,CASSEVRGPNSPLHF,TGTGCCAGCAGTGAAGTCCGCGGCCCTAATTCACCCCTCCACTTT
TRBV15,few,14,NA,TRBJ1-5,CATSRGQDNQPQHF,TGTGCCACCAGCAGAGGACAGGACAATCAGCCCCAGCATTTT
TRBV5-1,NA,16,NA,TRBJ2-3,CASSLSGSSRLDTQYF,TGCGCCAGCAGCTTAAGCGGGTCTTCACGCTTAGATACGCAGTATTTT
TRBV12-3/TRBV12-4,NA,13,NA,TRBJ1-2,CASRTDSNYGYTF,TGTGCCAGCAGAACCGACAGCAACTATGGCTACACCTTC
TRBV7-2,NA,17,TRBD2,TRBJ2-3,CASSSRLAGGPTDTQYF,TGTGCCAGCAGCTCCAGACTAGCGGGAGGGCCAACAGATACGCAGTATTTT
TRBV28,NA,11,NA,TRBJ1-2,CASSFREGYTF,TGTGCCAGCAGTTTTAGGGAGGGCTACACCTTC
TRBV2,NA,14,NA,TRBJ1-2,CASVQQGVLYGYTF,TGTGCCAGCGTACAACAGGGTGTTCTCTATGGCTACACCTTC
TRBV3-1/TRBV3-2,NA,17,NA,TRBJ2-2,CASSQDGRASWDGELFF,TGTGCCAGCAGCCAAGATGGCAGGGCCTCTTGGGACGGGGAGCTGTTTTTT
TRBV6-1,NA,19,TRBD1,TRBJ1-5,CASSGAGTAISYSNQPQHF,TGTGCCAGCAGTGGCGCCGGGACAGCCATTTCGTATAGCAATCAGCCCCAGCATTTT
TRBV5-1,NA,14,NA,TRBJ1-1,CASSMGSGNTEAFF,TGCGCCAGCAGCATGGGGTCGGGGAACACTGAAGCTTTCTTT
TRBV12-1,NA,16,NA,TRBJ1-2,CASSFVTGGIDYGYTF,TGTGCCAGCAGCTTTGTAACAGGGGGCATTGACTATGGCTACACCTTC
TRBV18,NA,14,TRBD1,TRBJ2-7,CASSQDRGAYEQYF,TGTGCCAGCTCACAGGACAGGGGGGCGTACGAGCAGTACTTC
TRBV13,NA,14,TRBD1,TRBJ1-1,CASSIRAGGNKAFF,TGTGCCAGCAGCATAAGGGCAGGGGGCAACAAAGCTTTCTTT
TRBV15,NA,15,TRBD1,TRBJ1-2,CATSRAPTGEDGYTF,TGTGCCACCAGCAGAGCCCCGACAGGGGAGGATGGCTACACCTTC
TRBV3-1/TRBV3-2,NA,13,TRBD1,TRBJ1-2,CASSFDRGQGYTF,TGTGCCAGCAGCTTCGACAGGGGGCAAGGCTACACCTTC
TRBV5-1,once,14,NA,TRBJ1-2,CASSLVAENYGYTF,TGCGCCAGCAGCTTGGTGGCAGAAAACTATGGCTACACCTTC
TRBV19,once,15,NA,TRBJ2-3,CASSTSSGWTDTQYF,TGTGCCAGTAGTACCTCTTCAGGGTGGACAGATACGCAGTATTTT
TRBV6-5,few,15,TRBD1,TRBJ2-2,CASRHRGKKTGELFF,TGTGCCAGCAGACACAGGGGGAAAAAGACCGGGGAGCTGTTTTTT
TRBV11-2,NA,15,NA,TRBJ1-1,CASSLTGASNTEAFF,TGTGCCAGCAGCCTTACAGGCGCATCGAACACTGAAGCTTTCTTT
TRBV28,NA,13,NA,TRBJ2-7,CASLDTNSYEQYF,TGTGCCAGCCTGGACACCAACTCCTACGAGCAGTACTTC
TRBV4-2,NA,15,NA,TRBJ1-5,CASSQDLYSNQPQHF,TGTGCCAGCAGCCAAGATCTATACAGCAATCAGCCCCAGCATTTT
TRBV11-2,NA,17,NA,TRBJ2-1,CASSLDLDRITTGEQFF,TGTGCCAGCAGCTTAGATCTTGACCGGATTACAACGGGTGAGCAGTTCTTC
TRBV10-1,NA,15,NA,TRBJ2-1,CASSEMSSRSFEQFF,TGCGCCAGCAGTGAAATGTCGTCGCGATCCTTTGAGCAGTTCTTC
TRBV21-1,NA,11,NA,TRBJ1-2,CASGASYGYTF,TGTGCCAGCGGGGCTAGCTATGGCTACACCTTC
TRBV6-5,NA,11,NA,TRBJ1-2,CASSSSYGYTF,TGTGCCAGCAGTTCCAGCTATGGCTACACCTTC
TRBV15,NA,15,TRBD1,TRBJ1-2,CATSRRTGENYGYTF,TGTGCCACCAGCAGAAGGACAGGGGAGAACTATGGCTACACCTTC
TRBV5-1,NA,14,TRBD1,TRBJ2-1,CASSSGTVLNEQFF,TGCGCCAGCAGCTCCGGGACAGTTTTAAATGAGCAGTTCTTC